Detailed here is one T cell receptor beta chain. This sample is drawn from a study of blood T cell repertoires in COVID-19. Study in general: Acute-phase and convalescent COVID-19 samples originated in the United States, Italy and Spain. T cells, B-cell-depleted T cells, or PBMCs supplied cDNA or gDNA.

As originally analysed: Scientists estimated how many nucleated cells there were by amplifying reference gene primers. Sequencing used immunoSEQ multiplex PCR; TCRdb keeps in-frame clones, though not all of them. V, J and clone size reflect that table, while D and trimming were determined from the DNA. This table holds roughly 200,000 clones, around four fifths found once. This CDR3 spans 13 amino acids. The germline V gene has CDR1 SNHLY and CDR2 FYNNEI. V was trimmed by 4 bases and J by 5 bases, leaving 11 bases between them. The sequence was collected from a human donor in a cohort sampled during active COVID-19. This sequence joins TRBV2 and TRBJ1-1, with D hard to call. Sequencing was performed on peripheral blood. The CDR3 spells CASSGIEKTEAFF. The CDR3 coding sequence is TGTGCCAGCAGTGGAATCGAGAAAACTGAAGCTTTCTTT.